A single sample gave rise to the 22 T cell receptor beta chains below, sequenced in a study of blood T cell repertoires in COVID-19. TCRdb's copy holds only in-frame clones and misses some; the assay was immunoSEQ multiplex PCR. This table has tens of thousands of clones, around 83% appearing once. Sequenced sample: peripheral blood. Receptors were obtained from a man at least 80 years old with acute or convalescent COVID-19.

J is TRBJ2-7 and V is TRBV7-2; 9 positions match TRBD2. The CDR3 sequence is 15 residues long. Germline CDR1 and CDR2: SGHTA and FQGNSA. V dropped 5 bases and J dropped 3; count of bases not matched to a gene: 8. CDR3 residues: CASSNLAGQFYEQYF. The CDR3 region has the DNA TGTGCCAGCAGCAACCTAGCGGGACAATTCTACGAGCAGTACTTC.

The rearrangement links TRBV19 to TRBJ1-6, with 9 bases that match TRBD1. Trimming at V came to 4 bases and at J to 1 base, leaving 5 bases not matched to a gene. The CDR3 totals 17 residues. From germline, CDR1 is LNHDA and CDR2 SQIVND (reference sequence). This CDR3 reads CASSTLTGGSYNSPLHF. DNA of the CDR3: TGTGCCAGTAGTACCCTGACAGGGGGGTCCTATAATTCACCCCTCCACTTT.

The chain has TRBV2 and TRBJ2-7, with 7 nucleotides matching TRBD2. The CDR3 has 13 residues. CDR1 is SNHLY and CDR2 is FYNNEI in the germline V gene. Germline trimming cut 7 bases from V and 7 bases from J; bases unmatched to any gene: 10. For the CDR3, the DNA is TGTGCCAGCAAGGCGGGGGTGGTTGTGGAGCAGTACTTC. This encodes CASKAGVVVEQYF.

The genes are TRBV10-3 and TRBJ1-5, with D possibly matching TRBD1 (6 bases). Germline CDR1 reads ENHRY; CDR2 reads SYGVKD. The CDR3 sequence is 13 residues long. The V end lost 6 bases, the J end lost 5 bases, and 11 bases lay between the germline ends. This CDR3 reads CAISQGIDQPQHF. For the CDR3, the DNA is TGTGCCATCAGCCAGGGGATAGATCAGCCCCAGCATTTT.

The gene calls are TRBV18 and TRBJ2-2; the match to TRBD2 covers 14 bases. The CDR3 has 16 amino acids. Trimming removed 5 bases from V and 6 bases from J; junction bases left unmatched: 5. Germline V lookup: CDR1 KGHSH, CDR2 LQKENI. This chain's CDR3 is CASSSGTSGSPGELFF. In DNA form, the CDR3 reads TGTGCCAGCTCATCAGGGACTAGCGGGAGTCCCGGGGAGCTGTTTTTT.

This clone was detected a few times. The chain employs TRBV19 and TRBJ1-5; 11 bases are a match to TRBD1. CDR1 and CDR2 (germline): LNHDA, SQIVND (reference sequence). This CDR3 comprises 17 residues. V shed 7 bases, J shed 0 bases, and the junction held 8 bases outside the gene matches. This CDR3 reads CASNPGQGGYSNQPQHF. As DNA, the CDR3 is TGTGCCAGTAATCCGGGACAGGGGGGATATAGCAATCAGCCCCAGCATTTT.

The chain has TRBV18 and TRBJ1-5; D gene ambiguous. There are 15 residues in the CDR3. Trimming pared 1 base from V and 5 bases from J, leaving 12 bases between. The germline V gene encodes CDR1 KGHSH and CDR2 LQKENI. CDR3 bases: TGTGCCAGCTCACCACTGTCAGGTAGTGATCAGCCCCAGCATTTT. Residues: CASSPLSGSDQPQHF.

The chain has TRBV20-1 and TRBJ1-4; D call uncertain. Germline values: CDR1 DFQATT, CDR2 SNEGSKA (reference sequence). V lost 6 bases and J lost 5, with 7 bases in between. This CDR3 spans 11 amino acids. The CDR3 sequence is CSALRNEKLFF. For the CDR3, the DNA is TGCAGTGCACTTAGAAATGAAAAACTGTTTTTT.

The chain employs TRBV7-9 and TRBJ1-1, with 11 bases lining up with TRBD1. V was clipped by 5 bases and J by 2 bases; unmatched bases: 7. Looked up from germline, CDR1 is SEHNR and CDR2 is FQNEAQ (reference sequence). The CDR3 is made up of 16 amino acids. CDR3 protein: CASSPWTGGGNTEAFF. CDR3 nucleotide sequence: TGTGCCAGCAGCCCTTGGACAGGGGGCGGAAACACTGAAGCTTTCTTT.

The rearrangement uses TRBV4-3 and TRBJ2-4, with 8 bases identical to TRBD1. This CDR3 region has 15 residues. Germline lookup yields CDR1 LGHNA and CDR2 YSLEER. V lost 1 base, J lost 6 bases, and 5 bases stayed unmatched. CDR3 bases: TGCGCCAGCAGCCAAGGCAGGGGGCAACCAAACATTCAGTACTTC. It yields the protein CASSQGRGQPNIQYF.

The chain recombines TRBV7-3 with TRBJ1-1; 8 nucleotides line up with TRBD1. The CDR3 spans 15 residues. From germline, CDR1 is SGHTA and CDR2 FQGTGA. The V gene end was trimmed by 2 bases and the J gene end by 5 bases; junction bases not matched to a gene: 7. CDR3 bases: TGTGCCAGCAGCTTACGGGGACAGGCCTCTACTGAAGCTTTCTTT. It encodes CASSLRGQASTEAFF. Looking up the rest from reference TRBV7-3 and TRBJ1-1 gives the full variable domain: GAGVSQTPSNKVTEKGKYVELRCDPISGHTALYWYRQSLGQGPEFLIYFQGTGAADDSGLPNDRFFAVRPEGSVSTLKIQRTERGDSAVYLCASSLRGQASTEAFFGQGTRLTVV.

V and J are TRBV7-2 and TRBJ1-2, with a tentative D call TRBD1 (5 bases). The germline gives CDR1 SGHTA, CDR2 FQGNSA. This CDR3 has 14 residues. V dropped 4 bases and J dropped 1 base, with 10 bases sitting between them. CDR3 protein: CASSSMTVNYGYTF. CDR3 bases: TGTGCCAGCAGCTCGATGACAGTTAACTATGGCTACACCTTC.

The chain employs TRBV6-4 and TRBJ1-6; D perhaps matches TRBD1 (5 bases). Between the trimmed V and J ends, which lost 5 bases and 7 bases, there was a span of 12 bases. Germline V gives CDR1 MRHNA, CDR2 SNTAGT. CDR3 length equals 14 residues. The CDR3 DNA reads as TGTGCCAGCAGTCTTGACAGACAGAATTCACCCCTCCACTTT. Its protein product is CASSLDRQNSPLHF.

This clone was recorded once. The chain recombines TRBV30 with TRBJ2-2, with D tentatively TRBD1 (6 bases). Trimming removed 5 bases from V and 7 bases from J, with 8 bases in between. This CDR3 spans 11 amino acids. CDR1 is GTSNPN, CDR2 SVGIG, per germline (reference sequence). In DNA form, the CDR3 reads TGTGCCTGGGGCAGGGGCGGGGAGCTGTTTTTT. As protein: CAWGRGGELFF.

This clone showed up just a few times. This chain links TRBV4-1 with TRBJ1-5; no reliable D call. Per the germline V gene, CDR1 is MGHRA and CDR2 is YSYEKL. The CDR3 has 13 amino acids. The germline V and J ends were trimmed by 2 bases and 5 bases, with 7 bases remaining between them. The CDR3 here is CASSQRGYQPQHF. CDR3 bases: TGCGCCAGCAGCCAACGAGGTTATCAGCCCCAGCATTTT.

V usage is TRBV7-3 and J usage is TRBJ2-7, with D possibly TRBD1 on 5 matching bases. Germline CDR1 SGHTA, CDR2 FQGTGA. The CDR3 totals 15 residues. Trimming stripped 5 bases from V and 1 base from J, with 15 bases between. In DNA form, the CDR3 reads TGTGCCAGCAGCGTCGGGCCAGGGATGTCCTACGAGCAGTACTTC. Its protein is CASSVGPGMSYEQYF.

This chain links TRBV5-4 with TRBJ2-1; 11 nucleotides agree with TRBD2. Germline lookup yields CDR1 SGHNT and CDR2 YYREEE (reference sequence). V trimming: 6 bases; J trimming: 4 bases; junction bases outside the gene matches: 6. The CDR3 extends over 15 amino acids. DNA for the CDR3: TGTGCCAGCACTACGGGACTAGCGGATTACAATGAGCAGTTCTTC. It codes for CASTTGLADYNEQFF.

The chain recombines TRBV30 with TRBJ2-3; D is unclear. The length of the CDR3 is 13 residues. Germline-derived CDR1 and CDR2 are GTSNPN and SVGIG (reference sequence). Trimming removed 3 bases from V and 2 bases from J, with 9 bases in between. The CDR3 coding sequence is TGTGCCTGGAGATTGACTTCCACAGATACGCAGTATTTT. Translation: CAWRLTSTDTQYF.

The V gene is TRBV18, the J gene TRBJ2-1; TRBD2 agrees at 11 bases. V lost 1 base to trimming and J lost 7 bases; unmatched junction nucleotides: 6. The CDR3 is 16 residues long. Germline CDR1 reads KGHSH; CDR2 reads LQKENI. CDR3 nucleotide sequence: TGTGCCAGCTCACCACAACTAGCGGGAGTAGAGAATGAGCAGTTCTTC. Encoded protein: CASSPQLAGVENEQFF.

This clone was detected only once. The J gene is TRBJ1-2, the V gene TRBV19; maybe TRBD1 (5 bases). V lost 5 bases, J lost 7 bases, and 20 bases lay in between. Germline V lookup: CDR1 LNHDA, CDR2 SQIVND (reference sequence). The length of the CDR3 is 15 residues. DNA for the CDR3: TGTGCCAGTAGTCCTAGTTGGGGGGACTCTTCTGGCTACACCTTC. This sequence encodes CASSPSWGDSSGYTF.

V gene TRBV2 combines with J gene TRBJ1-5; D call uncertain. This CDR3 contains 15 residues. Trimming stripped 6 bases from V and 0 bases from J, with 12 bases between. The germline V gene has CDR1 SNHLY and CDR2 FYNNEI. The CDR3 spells CASRVSSGSNQPQHF. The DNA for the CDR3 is TGTGCCAGCAGAGTTTCGTCGGGTAGCAATCAGCCCCAGCATTTT. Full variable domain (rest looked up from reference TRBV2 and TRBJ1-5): EPEVTQTPSHQVTQMGQEVILRCVPISNHLYFYWYRQILGQKVEFLVSFYNNEISEKSEIFDDQFSVERPDGSNFTLKIRSTKLEDSAMYFCASRVSSGSNQPQHFGDGTRLSIL.

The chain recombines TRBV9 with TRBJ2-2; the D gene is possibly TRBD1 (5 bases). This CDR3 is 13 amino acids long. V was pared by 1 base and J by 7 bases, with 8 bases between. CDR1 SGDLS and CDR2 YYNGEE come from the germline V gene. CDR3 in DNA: TGTGCCAGCAGCGTATTAGGGGTCGGGGAGCTGTTTTTT. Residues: CASSVLGVGELFF.